A single T cell receptor (beta chain) is shown here with its context. The entry originates in a study of CD8 T cells in Susac syndrome. V was pared by 4 bases and J by 1 base, with 14 bases between. The CDR3 runs to 15 residues. Germline CDR1 and CDR2: DFQATT and SNEGSKA (reference sequence). Random hexamers were used to reverse transcribe the RNA input (0.5 to 1 ug). TCR beta CDR3 was amplified by immunoSEQ covering 54 Vbeta and 13 Jbeta. TCRdb re-called the immunoSEQ multiplex PCR reads with MiXCR, one entry per CDR3 protein. The data show fewer than 70,000 distinct CDR3 sequences, approximately 95% seen once.

The chain joins TRBV20-1 to TRBJ2-1; weak D call: TRBD1 (5 bases). The sample taken for sequencing was CD8+ T cells from PBMCs. This receptor was identified in a human donor in good health. CDR3 amino acids: CSANVAGRSYNEQFF. CDR3 sequence (DNA): TGCAGTGCTAATGTGGCAGGGCGGTCCTACAATGAGCAGTTCTTC.